This record concerns one T cell receptor beta chain sequence. The protocol was immunoSEQ multiplex PCR, while the TCRdb copy is restricted to in-frame clones and leaves out a portion. This sample has roughly 250,000 clones, with around 86% found just once. The data derive from a study of blood T cell repertoires in COVID-19. Germline loops: CDR1 LGHDT, CDR2 YNNKEL (reference sequence). Trimming stripped 5 bases from V and 1 base from J, with 12 bases between. This CDR3 contains 15 residues. The sample comprised PBMCs or T cells enriched from blood (not recorded which). This TCR came from a woman aged 45-65 years who had recovered from COVID-19. This chain links TRBV3-1 (or the pseudogene TRBV3-2) with TRBJ2-1; maybe TRBD2 (6 bases). Here the CDR3 reads CASSSHGGSYNEQFF. The CDR3 DNA sequence: TGTGCCAGCAGCTCACACGGGGGTTCCTACAATGAGCAGTTCTTC.